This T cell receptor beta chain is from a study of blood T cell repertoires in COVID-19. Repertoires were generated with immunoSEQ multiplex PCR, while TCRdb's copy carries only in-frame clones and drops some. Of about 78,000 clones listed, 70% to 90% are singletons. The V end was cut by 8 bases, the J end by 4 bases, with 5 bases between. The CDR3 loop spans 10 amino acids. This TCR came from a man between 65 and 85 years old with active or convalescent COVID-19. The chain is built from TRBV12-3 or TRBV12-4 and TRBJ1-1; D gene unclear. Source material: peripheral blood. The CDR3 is CASRGTEAFF. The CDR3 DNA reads TGTGCCAGCCGAGGCACTGAAGCTTTCTTT.